Below are 25 T cell receptor beta chains sequenced from a single sample in a study of T cell responses to AZD1222 COVID-19 vaccine (dated by TCRdb to the early 2020s). The method behind the library was the immunoSEQ multiplex PCR assay. TCRdb took over this immuneACCESS table, retaining in-frame rearrangements with V and J assigned. Such tables are incomplete; in checked studies, under half of the missing clones stem from an unresolved V gene, and the remainder is unexplained. Counted in this sample were about 200,000 clones; about 86% of them appeared once. The biggest ten clones account for roughly 8% of the sample. Interpreted using the paper, the time point label stands for: baseline before first vaccination. This specimen consisted of peripheral blood, obtained on day 0 of AZD1222 vaccination. These TCRs come from an adult in good health.

The gene calls are TRBV27 and TRBJ1-1; D might be TRBD1 (6 bases). The CDR3 loop spans 12 amino acids. V was clipped by 5 bases and J by 6 bases, with 10 bases between them. CDR1 and CDR2 (germline): MNHEY, SMNVEV (reference sequence). Here the CDR3 DNA reads TGTGCCAGCAGTACAGGGATCTCTGAAGCTTTCTTT. It translates to CASSTGISEAFF.

The genes are TRBV14 and TRBJ2-1; no clear D. The CDR3 loop spans 15 amino acids. CDR1 is SGHDN, CDR2 FVKESK, per germline. Trimming removed 0 bases from V and 5 bases from J, with 11 bases in between. CDR3 nucleotide sequence: TGTGCCAGCAGCCAAGATTACCGGCCTAACAATGAGCAGTTCTTC. Its protein is CASSQDYRPNNEQFF. Based on the CDR3 plus reference TRBV14 and TRBJ2-1, the full variable domain is EAGVTQFPSHSVIEKGQTVTLRCDPISGHDNLYWYRRVMGKEIKFLLHFVKESKQDESGMPNNRFLAERTGGTYSTLKVQPAELEDSGVYFCASSQDYRPNNEQFFGPGTRLTVL.

J is TRBJ2-2 and V is TRBV19; D uncertain. There are 15 residues in the CDR3. Germline V gene data show CDR1 as LNHDA and CDR2 as SQIVND (reference sequence). V shed 4 bases and J shed 0 bases, with 9 bases lying between them. CDR3 coding DNA: TGTGCCAGTAGTAGGGAACTTTCGAACACCGGGGAGCTGTTTTTT. It encodes CASSRELSNTGELFF.

This chain joins TRBV5-1 and TRBJ1-5; TRBD1 aligns across 7 bases. Per the germline V gene, CDR1 is SGHRS and CDR2 is YFSETQ. This CDR3 region has 15 residues. Trimming cost V 5 bases and J 6 bases; bases outside gene matches: 11. As DNA, the CDR3 is TGCGCCAGCAGACCTGAATGGGGGGACAGTCAGCCCCAGCATTTT. Its translation: CASRPEWGDSQPQHF.

The V call is TRBV10-1, the J call TRBJ2-7; D is perhaps TRBD1 (6 bases). The CDR3 runs 13 residues. V lost 1 base and J lost 6, with 10 bases in between. CDR1 and CDR2 (germline): WNHNN, SYGVQD (reference sequence). This chain's CDR3 is CASSELRGGEQYF. The CDR3 DNA is TGCGCCAGCAGTGAGTTACGAGGGGGCGAGCAGTACTTC.

This sequence joins TRBV2 and TRBJ2-7, with D maybe TRBD1 (6 bases). This CDR3 contains 13 residues. Deletions cut 4 bases from V and 3 bases from J, with 10 bases between. Germline-derived CDR1 and CDR2 are SNHLY and FYNNEI. As DNA, the CDR3 is TGTGCCAGCAGTGTCGGGGACAACTACGAGCAGTACTTC. Protein product: CASSVGDNYEQYF.

This chain connects TRBV27 to TRBJ2-2, with TRBD1 identical over 7 bases. The CDR3 consists of 16 residues. Germline V gives CDR1 MNHEY, CDR2 SMNVEV (reference sequence). J lost 4 bases, V lost 1 base, and 6 bases had no gene match. The CDR3 spells CASSLFPGGRTGELFF. For the CDR3, the DNA is TGTGCCAGCAGTTTATTCCCAGGGGGTCGCACCGGGGAGCTGTTTTTT.

Remarks on this clone: This sample includes further DNA sequences coding for the same CDR3. J is TRBJ1-1 and V is TRBV12-3 or TRBV12-4; the D is unclear. Trimming left V 3 bases short and J 5 bases short, with 7 bases between. CDR3 length equals 12 residues. CDR3 protein: CASSLLGTEAFF. CDR3 DNA: TGTGCCAGCAGTTTGTTGGGGACTGAAGCTTTCTTT.

The chain joins TRBV7-3 to TRBJ1-1, with D unclear. The V end lost 0 bases, the J end lost 1 base, and 9 bases lay between the germline ends. The CDR3 is made up of 15 amino acids. Germline CDR1 and CDR2: SGHTA and FQGTGA. The CDR3 loop is CASSLTGNGNTEAFF. As DNA, the CDR3 is TGTGCCAGCAGCTTAACGGGGAACGGGAACACTGAAGCTTTCTTT.

This chain joins TRBV18 and TRBJ1-3; 7 bases fit TRBD1. Germline values: CDR1 KGHSH, CDR2 LQKENI. The CDR3 contains 13 residues. V shed 5 bases and J 6 bases; nucleotides not matched to a gene: 4. CDR3: CASSTTGLNTIYF. The DNA of the CDR3 is TGTGCCAGCTCAACGACAGGGTTAAACACCATATATTTT. Supplemented by reference TRBV18 and TRBJ1-3, the full variable domain reads NAGVMQNPRHLVRRRGQEARLRCSPMKGHSHVYWYRQLPEEGLKFMVYLQKENIIDESGMPKERFSAEFPKEGPSILRIQQVVRGDSAAYFCASSTTGLNTIYFGEGSWLTVV.

The V and J genes are TRBV7-8 and TRBJ2-3, with D uncertain. CDR1 and CDR2 (germline): SGHVS, FQNEAQ. The ends were cut back, 3 bases at V and 4 bases at J, with 5 bases in the middle. This CDR3 is built from 12 residues. The chain's CDR3 is CASSFSADTQYF. CDR3 bases: TGTGCCAGCAGCTTCTCTGCAGATACGCAGTATTTT.

This chain joins TRBV10-2 and TRBJ1-6, with no clear D. Trimming removed 1 base from V and 0 bases from J, with 10 bases in between. From germline, CDR1 is WSHSY and CDR2 SAAADI. The CDR3 has 17 residues. CDR3 DNA sequence: TGCGCCAGCAGTGAGTGGGTCCGGAGCTCCTATAATTCACCCCTCCACTTT. Protein product: CASSEWVRSSYNSPLHF.

The V gene is TRBV7-9, the J gene TRBJ1-1; the D is unclear. Germline V gene sequence: CDR1 SEHNR, CDR2 FQNEAQ (reference sequence). The CDR3 loop spans 13 amino acids. V dropped 5 bases and J dropped 3 bases, with 10 bases sitting between them. The CDR3, as DNA: TGTGCCAGCAGCCCCCAGTCGGACACTGAAGCTTTCTTT. Translated, it gives CASSPQSDTEAFF.

The chain is built from TRBV5-6 and TRBJ1-2; D gene unclear. V was clipped by 4 bases and J by 4 bases, with 11 bases between them. This CDR3 spans 13 amino acids. The germline gives CDR1 SGHDT, CDR2 YYEEEE. This CDR3 reads CASSPQGLYGYTF. The CDR3 DNA reads as TGTGCCAGCAGCCCCCAAGGGCTCTATGGCTACACCTTC.

The DNA for the CDR3 is TGTGCCAGCAGCTTACGGGGGAGAGCAACCGGGGAGCTGTTTTTT. As protein: CASSLRGRATGELFF. The V call is TRBV7-8, the J call TRBJ2-2; D is perhaps TRBD2 (6 bases). This CDR3 is 15 amino acids long. V was pared by 2 bases and J by 5 bases, with 12 bases between. Germline lookup yields CDR1 SGHVS and CDR2 FQNEAQ.

This clone has more than one count but fewer than ten. The chain employs TRBV6-5 and TRBJ1-4; no definite D call. Trimming left V 5 bases short and J 6 bases short, with 10 bases between. The germline CDR1 and CDR2 sequences are MNHEY and SVGAGI. This CDR3 spans 13 amino acids. CDR3 coding DNA: TGTGCCAGCAGTAAGACTGTGGATGAAAAACTGTTTTTT. Its protein product is CASSKTVDEKLFF.

The CDR3 DNA follows: TGTGCCAGACAGGGACAGGGCAATCAGCCCCAGCATTTT. It encodes CARQGQGNQPQHF. The rearrangement links TRBV2 to TRBJ1-5; TRBD1 matches at 8 bases. This CDR3 region has 13 residues. Germline V lookup: CDR1 SNHLY, CDR2 FYNNEI. J was trimmed by 2 bases and V by 9 bases; bases with no gene match: 3.

The CDR3 DNA reads as TGTGCCAGCAGGCGGACAGGGATGGATTCACCCCTCCACTTT. Amino acids: CASRRTGMDSPLHF. The genes are TRBV7-2 and TRBJ1-6; 8 positions agree with TRBD1. V shed 6 bases and J 8 bases; nucleotides not matched to a gene: 6. This CDR3 region has 14 residues. CDR1 and CDR2 (germline): SGHTA, FQGNSA.

This clone showed up just once. V and J are TRBV19 and TRBJ2-7; a weak D match, TRBD1 (6 bases). Deletions cut 4 bases from V and 2 bases from J, with 12 bases between. The CDR3 is made up of 14 amino acids. Germline values: CDR1 LNHDA, CDR2 SQIVND (reference sequence). CDR3: CASSNPGATYEQYF. CDR3 DNA sequence: TGTGCCAGTAGTAATCCAGGGGCTACCTACGAGCAGTACTTC.

This rearrangement joins TRBV5-1 to TRBJ2-1; tentatively, D is TRBD2 (6 bases). V lost 4 bases and J 4 bases, leaving 12 bases between the germline ends. Looked up from germline, CDR1 is SGHRS and CDR2 is YFSETQ. The CDR3 spans 14 residues. Written as DNA, the CDR3 is TGCGCCAGCAGCCCCACGGCGGGATACAATGAGCAGTTCTTC. This codes for CASSPTAGYNEQFF.

The CDR3 bases are TGCGCCAGCAGCCATCCGATGAAGGGAACCTACGAGCAGTACTTC. It codes for CASSHPMKGTYEQYF. The gene calls are TRBV4-1 and TRBJ2-7, with D unclear. CDR1 is MGHRA, CDR2 YSYEKL, per germline. V was cut by 3 bases and J by 2 bases, with 14 bases left in between. This CDR3 has 15 amino acids.

J is TRBJ2-7 and V is TRBV5-3; 8 nucleotides line up with TRBD2. TRBV5-3 qualifies as an ORF whose function is uncertain. The CDR3 consists of 15 residues. J was trimmed by 5 bases and V by 1 base; bases with no gene match: 8. CDR3 protein: CARSLYKRGTHEQYF. In nucleotides, the CDR3 is TGTGCCAGAAGCTTGTATAAGCGGGGGACCCACGAGCAGTACTTC.

This sequence joins TRBV7-4 and TRBJ1-1, with 7 bases aligning to TRBD1. This CDR3 spans 19 amino acids. In germline, CDR1 is SGHVT, CDR2 SQSDAQ. With V trimmed by 10 bases and J by 1 base, 24 bases remained unmatched. DNA of the CDR3: TGTGCCACACCAGCACCCCGCTTCCACCAGGACAGGTCGAACACTGAAGCTTTCTTT. Residues: CATPAPRFHQDRSNTEAFF.

The J gene is TRBJ1-1, the V gene TRBV29-1; no clear D. The CDR3 sequence is 14 residues long. The germline CDR1 and CDR2 sequences are SQVTM and ANQGSEA. The V end was cut by 7 bases, the J end by 0 bases, with 15 bases between. DNA for the CDR3: TGCAGCGCGTTGGGGTCCCCCTTGAACACTGAAGCTTTCTTT. Its translation is CSALGSPLNTEAFF.

The chain combines TRBV7-9 with TRBJ1-1, with D maybe TRBD1 (5 bases). Germline CDR1 reads SEHNR; CDR2 reads FQNEAQ (reference sequence). The CDR3 covers 17 residues. V was cut by 1 base and J by 6 bases, with 21 bases left in between. The CDR3 here is CASSLEIRLGVKAEAFF. DNA of the CDR3: TGTGCCAGCAGCTTAGAGATTCGTTTAGGGGTAAAAGCTGAAGCTTTCTTT.